The 10 T cell receptor beta chains given below trace back to one sample, sequenced in a study of blood T cell repertoires in COVID-19. TCRdb keeps only in-frame clones here, not all; method: immunoSEQ multiplex PCR. Among 140,000 to 150,000 clones, about 87% were seen once, and the ten largest hold 6% to 7%. Sequenced sample: peripheral blood. The receptors here all came from a man at least 80 years old with acute or convalescent COVID-19.

The chain employs TRBV6-5 and TRBJ2-7; 11 bases align to TRBD1. The germline V gene encodes CDR1 MNHEY and CDR2 SVGAGI. The CDR3 covers 15 residues. After removal of 6 bases from V and 3 bases from J, the junction contained 7 bases not matched to a gene. CDR3 loop: CASRQPGTGGYEQYF. CDR3 coding DNA: TGTGCCAGCAGGCAACCCGGGACAGGGGGCTACGAGCAGTACTTC.

The chain recombines TRBV2 with TRBJ1-1; 10 bases are shared with TRBD1. CDR1 is SNHLY, CDR2 FYNNEI, per germline. The CDR3 contains 16 residues. Germline trimming cut 11 bases from V and 2 bases from J; bases unmatched to any gene: 14. The CDR3 DNA reads TGTGCCGGCCAACCGGGACAGGGGATGGTAAACACTGAAGCTTTCTTT. Translated, it gives CAGQPGQGMVNTEAFF.

The chain links TRBV30 to TRBJ1-1; maybe TRBD1 (6 bases). The CDR3 length is 13 residues. The germline CDR1 and CDR2 sequences are GTSNPN and SVGIG (reference sequence). V was clipped by 8 bases and J by 4 bases, with 17 bases between them. DNA of the CDR3: TGTGCCGGATACAGGGCGCCGGGCACTGAAGCTTTCTTT. This translates into CAGYRAPGTEAFF.

The V gene is TRBV11-1, the J gene TRBJ1-1, with D hard to call. Germline CDR1 SGHAT, CDR2 FQDESV (reference sequence). The germline V and J ends were trimmed by 4 bases and 2 bases, with 11 bases remaining between them. The CDR3 is made up of 14 amino acids. The CDR3 bases are TGTGCCAGCAGCTATGGTCCCACTAACACTGAAGCTTTCTTT. It encodes CASSYGPTNTEAFF.

The chain is built from TRBV3-1 (or the pseudogene TRBV3-2) and TRBJ1-1; 10 bases are shared with TRBD1. The J segment lost 1 base and the V segment lost 7 bases, leaving 12 bases of the junction unmatched. CDR3 length: 17 amino acids. CDR1 is LGHDT and CDR2 is YNNKEL in the germline V gene (reference sequence). The CDR3 nucleotides read TGTGCCAGCACCTCGGGGGACAGGGGTTTGGGGAACACTGAAGCTTTCTTT. Residues: CASTSGDRGLGNTEAFF.

This chain uses TRBV19 with TRBJ2-1; TRBD2 matches 11 bases. V shed 4 bases, J shed 3 bases, and the junction held 8 bases outside the gene matches. Germline V gene data show CDR1 as LNHDA and CDR2 as SQIVND (reference sequence). The length of the CDR3 is 17 residues. DNA of the CDR3: TGTGCCAGTAGTACCCGGACTAGCGGGCTCCACTACAATGAGCAGTTCTTC. Protein sequence: CASSTRTSGLHYNEQFF.

The V and J genes are TRBV28 and TRBJ2-1; 10 bases match TRBD2. V lost 10 bases and J lost 6; bases outside the gene matches: 6. CDR1 is MDHEN and CDR2 is SYDVKM in the germline V gene. The CDR3 length is 13 residues. This chain's CDR3 is CATEREGLNEQFF. For the CDR3, the DNA is TGTGCCACCGAGCGGGAGGGCCTCAATGAGCAGTTCTTC.

V and J are TRBV2 and TRBJ2-5; D possibly corresponds to TRBD1 (5 bases). Trimming removed 6 bases from V and 2 bases from J, with 16 bases in between. CDR3 length: 15 residues. Germline V lookup: CDR1 SNHLY, CDR2 FYNNEI. In DNA, the CDR3 is TGTGCCAGCAGATTCCGACAGCGACGACAAGAGACCCAGTACTTC. Translated: CASRFRQRRQETQYF.

DNA for the CDR3: TGCGCCAGCAGCGCAGCGGGAGCTGAGGAGACCCAGTACTTC. Its translation: CASSAAGAEETQYF. V is TRBV5-1 and J is TRBJ2-5, with TRBD2 matching 8 bases. This CDR3 is 14 amino acids long. Germline V CDR1 and CDR2: SGHRS, YFSETQ. J was trimmed by 5 bases and V by 4 bases; bases with no gene match: 7.

This chain links TRBV7-2 with TRBJ2-3; 9 bases match TRBD2. CDR1 SGHTA and CDR2 FQGNSA come from the germline V gene. CDR3 length: 17 amino acids. The junction had 14 bases not matched to a gene; V was cut back by 3 bases and J by 7 bases. The CDR3 region has the DNA TGTGCCAGCAGCTTCACTCCTGCCCTGCGGGAGGGGAATACGCAGTATTTT. It encodes CASSFTPALREGNTQYF.